The 9 T cell receptor beta chains in this list originate from one sample, sequenced in a study of beta chain features in type 1 diabetes (dated by TCRdb to about 2018). Broad study findings and their caveats: A moderate but significant shortening of TCRB CDR3 length was observed in type 1 diabetes patients in all four CD4+ subsets.

No antigens are known for them. Library preparation used the immunoSEQ multiplex PCR assay. The entire isolated RNA was reverse transcribed using the High Capacity cDNA Reverse Transcription Kit, and thus expressed TCRB transcripts were sequenced. TCRdb provides this immuneACCESS table in a form limited to in-frame rearrangements. Some clones are lacking; in checked studies, under half of them reflect an unresolved V gene, and why the rest are absent is not known. The sample table shows 150,000 to 200,000 clones, and approximately 8.1% are seen once. The top ten clonotypes cover 0.5% of the sample. Sample: central memory CD4+ T cells from blood. These receptors all come from a young man with type 1 diabetes.

The chain employs TRBV6-5 and TRBJ2-7; the match to TRBD2 covers 7 bases. V shed 0 bases and J 1 base; nucleotides not matched to a gene: 0. Germline CDR1 is MNHEY and CDR2 is SVGAGI. The CDR3 is made up of 14 amino acids. The DNA for the CDR3 is TGTGCCAGCAGTTACTCGCGGGAGTCCTACGAGCAGTACTTC. Its translation is CASSYSRESYEQYF.

This clone was seen a handful of times. J is TRBJ2-3 and V is TRBV7-2; 9 positions agree with TRBD1. Germline V gene lookup returns CDR1 SGHTA and CDR2 FQGNSA. CDR3 size: 17 residues. The ends lost 5 bases at V and 0 bases at J; junction bases unmatched: 9. DNA of the CDR3: TGTGCCAGCAGCCAGGCGGACAGGGGCGCTAGCACAGATACGCAGTATTTT. It codes for CASSQADRGASTDTQYF.

The J gene is TRBJ2-5, the V gene TRBV28, with 8 bases matching TRBD2. Germline V gene sequence: CDR1 MDHEN, CDR2 SYDVKM. With 2 bases clipped from V and 2 bases from J, the junction kept 4 bases outside the gene matches. This CDR3 is built from 15 residues. CDR3 sequence (DNA): TGTGCCAGCAGTTTAGGCGGGGGGAGGCAAGAGACCCAGTACTTC. It codes for CASSLGGGRQETQYF.

The rearrangement joins TRBV6-4 to TRBJ2-1, with D possibly being TRBD2 (6 bases). From germline, CDR1 is MRHNA and CDR2 SNTAGT. There are 12 residues in the CDR3. The V end was cut by 6 bases, the J end by 10 bases, with 13 bases between. The CDR3 is CASSGPGGEQFF. Here the CDR3 DNA reads TGTGCCAGCAGCGGACCCGGGGGAGAGCAGTTCTTC.

There are a few counts of this clone. J is TRBJ2-2 and V is TRBV11-2; 9 bases line up with TRBD2. The germline V gene has CDR1 SGHAT and CDR2 FQNNGV. The V and J ends lost 1 base and 6 bases, in that order; junction bases with no gene match: 6. There are 16 residues in the CDR3. CDR3: CASSLGSSGSPGELFF. CDR3 nucleotides: TGTGCCAGCAGCTTAGGGAGTAGCGGGAGCCCCGGGGAGCTGTTTTTT.

The chain combines TRBV18 with TRBJ2-5, with a weak D call TRBD2 (6 bases). Between the trimmed V and J ends, which lost 4 bases and 4 bases, there was a span of 19 bases. The germline V gene has CDR1 KGHSH and CDR2 LQKENI. This CDR3 spans 16 amino acids. Written as DNA, the CDR3 is TGTGCCAGCTCACTCGGAGGGGCAGGAGAGGGAGAGACCCAGTACTTC. Encoded protein: CASSLGGAGEGETQYF.

This clone was counted a few times. The genes are TRBV9 and TRBJ2-3, with D maybe TRBD2 (6 bases). This CDR3 is 17 amino acids long. Germline V lookup: CDR1 SGDLS, CDR2 YYNGEE. The ends were cut back, 4 bases at V and 1 base at J, with 19 bases in the middle. CDR3 in amino acids: CASSPSFGPGGTDTQYF. CDR3 nucleotide sequence: TGTGCCAGCAGCCCGAGCTTTGGGCCGGGGGGCACAGATACGCAGTATTTT.

In this sample, this clone turned up a few times. The V and J genes are TRBV25-1 and TRBJ1-6; TRBD1 aligns across 8 bases. The germline V gene encodes CDR1 MGHDK and CDR2 SYGVNS. The CDR3 is 12 residues long. V shed 10 bases, J shed 8 bases, and the junction held 4 bases outside the gene matches. The CDR3 protein is CATKDRDSPLHF. The CDR3 DNA follows: TGTGCCACCAAGGACAGGGATTCACCCCTCCACTTT.

The genes are TRBV6-5 and TRBJ2-1, with a weak D call TRBD2 (5 bases). The CDR3 length is 14 residues. V dropped 4 bases and J dropped 4 bases, with 11 bases sitting between them. CDR1 is MNHEY and CDR2 is SVGAGI in the germline V gene. CDR3 protein: CASSWGSGYNEQFF. CDR3 sequence (DNA): TGTGCCAGCAGTTGGGGTTCGGGATACAATGAGCAGTTCTTC.